The TCR beta chain described here comes from a study of T cell changes during pregnancy in multiple sclerosis. Measured with immunoSEQ multiplex PCR; TCRdb has only the in-frame clones, and not every one. The table has fewer than 25,000 clones, about nine tenths seen once. V was pared by 3 bases and J by 8 bases, with 24 bases between. Germline V lookup: CDR1 SGDLS, CDR2 YYNGEE. CDR3 length: 17 residues. This receptor was obtained from a female donor in good health, enrolled as a control in a pregnancy study. The chain uses TRBV9 and TRBJ2-1; D perhaps matches TRBD1 (5 bases). The sample in question was CD8+ T cells from peripheral blood mononuclear cells, obtained in the third trimester of pregnancy. For the CDR3, the DNA is TGTGCCAGCAGCGCCGGATTAATAGCCAGTCCAGGGTATGAGCAGTTCTTC. This encodes CASSAGLIASPGYEQFF.